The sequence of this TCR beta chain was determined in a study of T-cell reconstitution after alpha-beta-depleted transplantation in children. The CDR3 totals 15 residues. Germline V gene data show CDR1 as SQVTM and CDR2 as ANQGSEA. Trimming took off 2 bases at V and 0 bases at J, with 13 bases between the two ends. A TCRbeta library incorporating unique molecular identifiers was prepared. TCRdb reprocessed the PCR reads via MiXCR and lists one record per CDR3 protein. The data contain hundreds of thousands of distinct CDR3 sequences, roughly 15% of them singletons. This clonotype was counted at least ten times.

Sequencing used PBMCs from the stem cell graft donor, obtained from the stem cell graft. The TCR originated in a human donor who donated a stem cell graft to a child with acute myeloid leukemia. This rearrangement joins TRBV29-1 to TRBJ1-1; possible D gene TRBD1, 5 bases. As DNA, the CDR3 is TGCAGCGTTGAAAAGGGACTTACTATGAACACTGAAGCTTTCTTT. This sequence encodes CSVEKGLTMNTEAFF.